The rows below give T cell receptor beta chains drawn from one sample of a study of blood T cell repertoires in COVID-19. Sequenced by immunoSEQ multiplex PCR; TCRdb stores in-frame clones only, minus some. The sample has approximately 170,000 clones, about 88% seen once. The sample consisted of peripheral blood. The receptors were sampled from a woman of 80 years or more in a cohort sampled during active or convalescent COVID-19. CDR3s include the opening cysteine and the closing phenylalanine or tryptophan. The order of the fields is clone size, J gene, V gene, D gene, CDR3 DNA, CDR3 protein. The D gene is left open where the match is weak. Clone size is shown for a subset of rows, as once, few, many or a class of expanded clone.

>-|TRBJ1-2|TRBV27|-
TGTGCCAGCAGTCCACAGGCGGGGGGGATGAGCTACACCTTC
CASSPQAGGMSYTF
>-|TRBJ1-5|TRBV7-8|-
TGTGCCAGCAGCTGGGGACAAGAAGGTCAGCCCCAGCATTTT
CASSWGQEGQPQHF
>-|TRBJ2-3|TRBV27|TRBD2
TGTGCCAGCAGTCCGCGGGGGGCGTCCGCAGATACGCAGTATTTT
CASSPRGASADTQYF
>once|TRBJ1-3|TRBV28|-
TGTGCCAGCCTTCGGCGGGGAAGTCCTGGAAACACCATATATTTT
CASLRRGSPGNTIYF
>-|TRBJ1-2|TRBV29-1|TRBD1
TGCAGCGTTGCCCGGACAGGGGACGTGAGCTATGGCTACACCTTC
CSVARTGDVSYGYTF
>once|TRBJ1-2|TRBV5-4|TRBD1
TGTGCCAGCAGGCCCCCAGGGGGCTCCTATGGCTACACCTTC
CASRPPGGSYGYTF
>-|TRBJ1-4|TRBV5-1|TRBD1
TGCGCCAGCAGCTTGGGGGGACAGGGAAATGAAAAACTGTTTTTT
CASSLGGQGNEKLFF
>-|TRBJ2-3|TRBV6-5|-
TGTGCCAGCAGCGGGAGTTGGACAGATACGCAGTATTTT
CASSGSWTDTQYF
>many|TRBJ1-1|TRBV5-1|-
TGCGCCAGCAGCTTGGTTACAGGGATGAACACTGAAGCTTTCTTT
CASSLVTGMNTEAFF
>-|TRBJ2-5|TRBV5-1|-
TGCGCCAGCAGCTTCGTGGGGCAGGAGACCCAGTACTTC
CASSFVGQETQYF